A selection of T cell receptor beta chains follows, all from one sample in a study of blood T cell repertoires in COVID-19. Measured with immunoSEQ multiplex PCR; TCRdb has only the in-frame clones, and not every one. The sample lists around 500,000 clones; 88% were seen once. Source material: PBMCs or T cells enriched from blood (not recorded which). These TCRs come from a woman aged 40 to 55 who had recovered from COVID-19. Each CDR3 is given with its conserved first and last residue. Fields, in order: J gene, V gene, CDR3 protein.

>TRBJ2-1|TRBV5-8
CASSLGTFSYNEQFF
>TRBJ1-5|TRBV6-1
CASSGPTGGRSQPQHF
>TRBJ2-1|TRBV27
CASNIQGRYNEQFF
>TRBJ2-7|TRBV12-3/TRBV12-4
CASRGDRVYEQYF
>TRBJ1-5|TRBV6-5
CASSYLARVSQPQHF
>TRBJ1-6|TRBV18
CASSPRGTASSYNSPLHF
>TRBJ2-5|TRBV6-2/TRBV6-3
CASSWVGLAGVPLQGETQYF
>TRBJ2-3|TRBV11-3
CASSPGDRVSTDTQYF
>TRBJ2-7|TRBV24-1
CATSDPGTRDKQYF
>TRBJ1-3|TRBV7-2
CASSLQGAEGNTIYF